This T cell receptor beta chain was sequenced in a study of T cell repertoires in cytomegalovirus infection. Whole-study context: Matching HLA type and CMV infection were both indicated by public TCR beta signatures.

TCRdb reprocessed the reads with MiXCR, giving one entry per CDR3 protein. Here the sample spans 100,000 to 150,000 distinct CDR3 sequences, 7% to 9.5% being singletons. The length of the CDR3 is 14 residues. The germline V and J ends were trimmed by 6 bases and 2 bases, with 12 bases remaining between them. Germline V gives CDR1 KGHSH, CDR2 LQKENI. Study conclusions and caveats: The ex vivo response was dominated by HLA-C-restricted CMV-specific TCR beta clonotypes. CMV carriers having the relevant HLA were flagged by cumulative public TCR beta family frequency.

This clonotype was seen only once. What it recognizes is unknown. Given a much more abundant clone one base away, this may be a read error. V is TRBV18 and J is TRBJ2-3; TRBD1 is a possible D gene (6 bases). Sequenced material: PBMCs. The origin of this receptor is a human donor in good health (CMV status not recorded). Some clones in this sample may be carry-over from other donors' samples. The CDR3 loop is CASSQGTITDTQYF. The CDR3 DNA is TGTGCCAGCTCCCAGGGGACCATCACAGATACGCAGTATTTT.